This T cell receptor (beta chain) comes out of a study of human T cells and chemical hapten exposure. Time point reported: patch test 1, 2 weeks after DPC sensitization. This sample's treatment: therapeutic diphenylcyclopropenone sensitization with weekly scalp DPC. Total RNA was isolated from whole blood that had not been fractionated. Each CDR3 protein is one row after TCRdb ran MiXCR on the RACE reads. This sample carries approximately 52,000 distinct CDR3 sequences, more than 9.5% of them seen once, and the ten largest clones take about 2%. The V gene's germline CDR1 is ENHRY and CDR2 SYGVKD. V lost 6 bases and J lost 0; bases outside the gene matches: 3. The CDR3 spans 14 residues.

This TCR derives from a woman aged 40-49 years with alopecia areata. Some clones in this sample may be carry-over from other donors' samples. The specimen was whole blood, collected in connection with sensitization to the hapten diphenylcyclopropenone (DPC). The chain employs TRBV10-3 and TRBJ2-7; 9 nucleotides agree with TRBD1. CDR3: CAIRRTGDSYEQYF. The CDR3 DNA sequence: TGTGCCATCAGACGGACAGGGGACTCCTACGAGCAGTACTTC.